This note documents a single T cell receptor beta chain sequence. This sample is part of a study of cytomegalovirus exposure and HLA in healthy donors. The PCR had 60 Vbeta and 13 Jbeta primers. Clones were read by immunoSEQ multiplex PCR, and TCRdb kept only the in-frame ones, dropping some. The repertoire consists of about 76,000 clones, with about 78% occurring once and the leading ten covering about 8.2%. The specimen was PBMCs. This clonotype originated in a woman aged 40 to 50 in good health and CMV-seropositive.

CDR3 sequence: CASSLVLAGNYEQYF. As DNA, the CDR3 is TGTGCCAGCAGCTTAGTTCTAGCGGGGAACTACGAGCAGTACTTC. V usage is TRBV7-2 and J usage is TRBJ2-7, with TRBD2 identical over 9 bases. The V gene end was trimmed by 1 base and the J gene end by 3 bases; junction bases not matched to a gene: 4. The CDR3 covers 15 residues. Germline CDR1 and CDR2: SGHTA and FQGNSA. The complete variable domain, with remaining parts taken from reference TRBV7-2 and TRBJ2-7, reads GAGVSQSPSNKVTEKGKDVELRCDPISGHTALYWYRQSLGQGLEFLIYFQGNSAPDKSGLPSDRFSAERTGGSVSTLTIQRTQQEDSAVYLCASSLVLAGNYEQYFGPGTRLTVT.